The 24 T cell receptor beta chains presented below share a single source sample, sequenced in a study of shared clonotypes between healthy human individuals. TCRdb's copy holds only in-frame clones and misses some; the assay was immunoSEQ multiplex PCR. The sample includes over a million clones, around three quarters of them seen just once. Sequenced sample: memory CD4+ T cells from PBMCs. Stated subset: CD45RA-negative fraction. The receptors shown here come from a man aged 18-30 years in good health. Some clones in this sample may be carry-over from other donors' samples.

The chain uses TRBV5-1 and TRBJ2-2; 7 positions agree with TRBD1. Trimming at V came to 0 bases and at J to 4 bases, leaving 9 bases not matched to a gene. Germline values: CDR1 SGHRS, CDR2 YFSETQ. The CDR3 covers 17 residues. The CDR3 DNA is TGCGCCAGCAGCTTGGGCCGAGACAGGGTCAGCACCGGGGAGCTGTTTTTT. Translation: CASSLGRDRVSTGELFF. The variable domain in full, completed from reference TRBV5-1 and TRBJ2-2, reads KAGVTQTPRYLIKTRGQQVTLSCSPISGHRSVSWYQQTPGQGLQFLFEYFSETQRNKGNFPGRFSGRQFSNSRSEMNVSTLELGDSALYLCASSLGRDRVSTGELFFGEGSRLTVL.

This clone was observed many times. Other DNA sequences in this sample translate to the same CDR3. The chain employs TRBV29-1 and TRBJ1-1, with 8 bases fitting TRBD1. Trimming at V came to 6 bases and at J to 4 bases, leaving 4 bases not matched to a gene. The CDR3 consists of 12 residues. Per germline, CDR1 SQVTM and CDR2 ANQGSEA. CDR3 sequence (DNA): TGCAGCGTGGACAGGGATGGCACTGAAGCTTTCTTT. This encodes CSVDRDGTEAFF.

The table lists this clone with a count of one. This chain links TRBV4-1 with TRBJ1-4; 7 nucleotides align to TRBD1. V shed 1 base, J shed 7 bases, and the junction held 9 bases outside the gene matches. CDR3 length: 16 residues. Germline V gives CDR1 MGHRA, CDR2 YSYEKL. The CDR3 DNA reads as TGCGCCAGCAGCCAAGTCCATCAGGGGGGAAGTGAAAAACTGTTTTTT. Protein sequence: CASSQVHQGGSEKLFF.

The chain recombines TRBV7-2 with TRBJ1-6; D is possibly TRBD1 (6 bases). Germline loops: CDR1 SGHTA, CDR2 FQGNSA. The CDR3 is 18 residues long. Trimming cost V 2 bases and J 5 bases, with 19 bases left between them. In DNA, the CDR3 is TGTGCCAGCAGCTTAAACCACGCCCGGACAGCGAATAATTCACCCCTCCACTTT. The encoded protein is CASSLNHARTANNSPLHF.

This clone was detected only once. The chain has TRBV7-2 and TRBJ2-2, with 9 bases aligning to TRBD2. V lost 6 bases to trimming and J lost 5 bases; unmatched junction nucleotides: 10. There are 16 residues in the CDR3. The germline CDR1 and CDR2 sequences are SGHTA and FQGNSA. CDR3 in DNA: TGTGCCAGCAGGCCAGCGGGCCTAGCGGGAACCGGGGAGCTGTTTTTT. Translation gives CASRPAGLAGTGELFF.

The chain carries TRBV18 and TRBJ1-2; TRBD1 is a possible D gene (6 bases). CDR1 is KGHSH, CDR2 LQKENI, per germline. V lost 1 base and J 4 bases, leaving 25 bases between the germline ends. The CDR3 is 19 amino acids. The CDR3 nucleotides read TGTGCCAGCTCACCACTCGGGACCGGAACGGGGGGCGAAGGCTATGGCTACACCTTC. It specifies CASSPLGTGTGGEGYGYTF.

The rearrangement links TRBV19 to TRBJ1-5, with D possibly being TRBD1 (5 bases). Germline V gene lookup returns CDR1 LNHDA and CDR2 SQIVND (reference sequence). The length of the CDR3 is 15 residues. With 2 bases removed from V and 3 bases from J, the gap between germline ends came to 11 bases. The CDR3 here is CASSIKSGYNQPQHF. The CDR3 nucleotides are TGTGCCAGTAGTATAAAGTCAGGGTACAATCAGCCCCAGCATTTT.

V usage is TRBV9 and J usage is TRBJ2-2, with a weak D call TRBD1 (5 bases). Trimming removed 3 bases at V and 6 bases at J, with 15 bases between. This CDR3 has 15 residues. Germline V lookup: CDR1 SGDLS, CDR2 YYNGEE. For the CDR3, the DNA is TGTGCCAGCAGCGAAGGGGCGCGAGAGGCCGGGGAGCTGTTTTTT. As protein: CASSEGAREAGELFF.

This clone is a singleton in its sample. J is TRBJ2-7 and V is TRBV11-2; D possibly corresponds to TRBD2 (6 bases). Germline CDR1 reads SGHAT; CDR2 reads FQNNGV. The CDR3 extends over 14 amino acids. Trimming removed 0 bases from V and 6 bases from J, with 12 bases in between. The CDR3 bases are TGTGCCAGCAGCTTAGACCGGGGACTCCCCGAGCAGTACTTC. Its protein product is CASSLDRGLPEQYF.

The V call is TRBV28, the J call TRBJ1-2; D gene unclear. The V gene lost 5 bases and the J gene lost 6 bases, with 16 bases spanning the gap. Germline V gene sequence: CDR1 MDHEN, CDR2 SYDVKM. The CDR3 runs to 14 residues. The CDR3 loop reads CASSRPDSAHGYTF. CDR3 nucleotides: TGTGCCAGCAGTAGACCCGACTCGGCACATGGCTACACCTTC.

In the case of this clone: A much larger clone differs from this one at a single base, so this may be a read error. Other nucleotide sequences in the sample specify the same CDR3. The chain recombines TRBV2 with TRBJ2-5, with 8 bases identical to TRBD2. The CDR3 length is 12 residues. The germline V gene encodes CDR1 SNHLY and CDR2 FYNNEI. In DNA form, the CDR3 reads TGTGCCACCCTGACTAGCGAGGAGACCCAATACTTC. Its protein product is CATLTSEETQYF.

This chain links TRBV5-1 with TRBJ2-1, with a possible D match to TRBD2 (6 bases). CDR1 is SGHRS, CDR2 YFSETQ, per germline. The CDR3 contains 16 residues. V lost 3 bases and J lost 2, with 15 bases in between. DNA of the CDR3: TGCGCCAGCAGCTCTTACCGGGACTTCGCCTACAATGAGCAGTTCTTC. Translated: CASSSYRDFAYNEQFF.

The CDR3 here is CASRLRDRDTDTQYF. The DNA of the CDR3 is TGTGCCAGCCGGCTTAGGGACAGGGACACAGATACGCAGTATTTT. The chain recombines TRBV2 with TRBJ2-3; 9 nucleotides agree with TRBD1. V shed 8 bases, J shed 2 bases, and the junction held 8 bases outside the gene matches. In germline, CDR1 is SNHLY, CDR2 FYNNEI. The CDR3 is 15 amino acids.

The J gene is TRBJ2-3, the V gene TRBV7-3, with D possibly matching TRBD2 (5 bases). With 5 bases removed from V and 3 bases from J, the gap between germline ends came to 9 bases. The CDR3 is 13 amino acids. CDR1 and CDR2 from the germline V gene are SGHTA and FQGTGA. In DNA form, the CDR3 reads TGTGCCAGCAGCCAACGGAGGACAGATACGCAGTATTTT. It translates to CASSQRRTDTQYF.

The chain recombines TRBV18 with TRBJ2-2, with D uncertain. Per germline, CDR1 KGHSH and CDR2 LQKENI. The CDR3 totals 16 residues. Trimming took 1 base from V and 3 from J, leaving 12 bases between them. CDR3 residues: CASSPRLVQDTGELFF. CDR3 sequence (DNA): TGTGCCAGCTCACCACGTCTAGTCCAGGACACCGGGGAGCTGTTTTTT.

This clone was seen repeatedly, ten times or more. The V gene is TRBV4-1, the J gene TRBJ2-2; either TRBD1 or TRBD2 may supply D (5 bases each). This CDR3 contains 15 residues. Germline loops: CDR1 MGHRA, CDR2 YSYEKL. V was clipped by 5 bases and J by 2 bases, with 12 bases between them. The DNA of the CDR3 is TGCGCCAGCAGCACCCGGGACGGTAACACCGGGGAGCTGTTTTTT. This translates into CASSTRDGNTGELFF.

CDR3 sequence: CASSVGGQGEQYF. CDR3 sequence (DNA): TGTGCCAGCAGCGTAGGGGGACAGGGGGAGCAGTACTTC. The chain combines TRBV9 with TRBJ2-7; the match to TRBD1 covers 10 bases. This CDR3 has 13 amino acids. The J segment lost 7 bases and the V segment lost 0 bases, leaving 1 base of the junction unmatched. Germline CDR1 is SGDLS and CDR2 is YYNGEE.

The chain has TRBV11-2 and TRBJ2-7; weak D call: TRBD1 (6 bases). CDR1 is SGHAT, CDR2 FQNNGV, per germline. V lost 5 bases and J lost 1, with 12 bases in between. The CDR3 is 14 amino acids. The CDR3 loop reads CASSATTGSYEQYF. For the CDR3, the DNA is TGTGCCAGCAGCGCAACGACAGGATCCTACGAGCAGTACTTC.

This CDR3 is CASSLKPDNYGYTF. The DNA for the CDR3 is TGCGCCAGCAGCTTGAAACCGGATAACTATGGCTACACCTTC. The chain uses TRBV5-1 and TRBJ1-2; D gene unclear. CDR1 is SGHRS, CDR2 YFSETQ, per germline. There are 14 residues in the CDR3. Trimming took off 1 base at V and 1 base at J, with 8 bases between the two ends.

The chain joins TRBV27 to TRBJ2-5; 8 nucleotides match TRBD2. CDR1 is MNHEY and CDR2 is SMNVEV in the germline V gene (reference sequence). J gave up 3 bases and V 5 bases, and 5 bases lay outside the gene matches. This CDR3 region has 14 residues. Here the CDR3 reads CASSPRGGKETQYF. The CDR3 coding sequence is TGTGCCAGCAGTCCCCGGGGGGGCAAAGAGACCCAGTACTTC.

V and J are TRBV28 and TRBJ2-7; TRBD2 aligns across 11 bases. V lost 9 bases and J lost 4; bases outside the gene matches: 5. The germline gives CDR1 MDHEN, CDR2 SYDVKM. This CDR3 comprises 13 residues. The CDR3 DNA reads as TGTGCCAGTCTAGCGGGAGGACGGTACGAGCAGTACTTC. Its protein product is CASLAGGRYEQYF.

This clone has at least ten counts. The chain joins TRBV4-1 to TRBJ2-7, with 12 bases lining up with TRBD2. The junction had 3 bases not matched to a gene; V was cut back by 3 bases and J by 3 bases. Germline V gene data show CDR1 as MGHRA and CDR2 as YSYEKL. This CDR3 region has 15 residues. In nucleotides, the CDR3 is TGCGCCAGCAGCCAGACTAGCGGGAGCCTCTACGAGCAGTACTTC. Amino acids: CASSQTSGSLYEQYF.

The chain carries TRBV30 and TRBJ1-1; D is unclear. The CDR3 is 15 residues long. Between the trimmed V and J ends, which lost 0 bases and 1 base, there was a span of 12 bases. Germline CDR1 and CDR2: GTSNPN and SVGIG (reference sequence). The CDR3 bases are TGTGCCTGGAGTGTACGGGGTTTGAAGAACACTGAAGCTTTCTTT. This codes for CAWSVRGLKNTEAFF. Filled out from reference TRBV30 and TRBJ1-1, the complete variable domain reads SQTIHQWPATLVQPVGSPLSLECTVEGTSNPNLYWYRQAAGRGLQLLFYSVGIGQISSEVPQNLSASRPQDRQFILSSKKLLLSDSGFYLCAWSVRGLKNTEAFFGQGTRLTVV.

V is TRBV4-2 and J is TRBJ2-3; 7 nucleotides line up with TRBD1. The CDR3 has 16 residues. V lost 1 base and J lost 2; bases outside the gene matches: 6. CDR1 and CDR2 (germline): LGHNA, YNFKEQ. The CDR3 sequence: CASSQAQGVDTDTQYF. The CDR3 DNA reads TGTGCCAGCAGCCAAGCTCAGGGGGTAGACACAGATACGCAGTATTTT.